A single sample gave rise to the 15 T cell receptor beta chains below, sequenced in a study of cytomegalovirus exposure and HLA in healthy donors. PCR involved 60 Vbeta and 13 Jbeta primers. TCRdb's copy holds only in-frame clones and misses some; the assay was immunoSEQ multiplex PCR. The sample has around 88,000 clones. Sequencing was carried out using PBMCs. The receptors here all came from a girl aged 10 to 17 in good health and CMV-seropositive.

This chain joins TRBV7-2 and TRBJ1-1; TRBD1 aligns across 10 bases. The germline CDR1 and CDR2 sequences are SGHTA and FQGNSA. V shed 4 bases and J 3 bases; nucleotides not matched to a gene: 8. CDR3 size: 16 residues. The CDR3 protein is CASSSRQGAVDTEAFF. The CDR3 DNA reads TGTGCCAGCAGCTCGAGACAGGGGGCGGTGGACACTGAAGCTTTCTTT.

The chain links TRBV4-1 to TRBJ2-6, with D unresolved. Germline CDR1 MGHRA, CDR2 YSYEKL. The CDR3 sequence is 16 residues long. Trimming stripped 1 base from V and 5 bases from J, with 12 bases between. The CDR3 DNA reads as TGCGCCAGCAGCCAAGCAATCGGGTCCTGGGCCAACGTCCTGACTTTC. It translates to CASSQAIGSWANVLTF.

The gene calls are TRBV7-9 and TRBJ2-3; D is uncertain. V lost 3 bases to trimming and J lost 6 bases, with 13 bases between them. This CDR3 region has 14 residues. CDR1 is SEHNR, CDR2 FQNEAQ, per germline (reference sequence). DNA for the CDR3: TGTGCCAGCAGCTTGTTGGGTCAGGTGGATACGCAGTATTTT. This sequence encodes CASSLLGQVDTQYF.

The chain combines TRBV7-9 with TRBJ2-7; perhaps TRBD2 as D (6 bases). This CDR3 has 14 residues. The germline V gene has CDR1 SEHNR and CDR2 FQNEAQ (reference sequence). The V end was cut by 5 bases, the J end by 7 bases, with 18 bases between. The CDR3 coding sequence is TGTGCCAGCAGCGCCGCCGCCGGAGGGGAGGAGCAGTACTTC. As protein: CASSAAAGGEEQYF.

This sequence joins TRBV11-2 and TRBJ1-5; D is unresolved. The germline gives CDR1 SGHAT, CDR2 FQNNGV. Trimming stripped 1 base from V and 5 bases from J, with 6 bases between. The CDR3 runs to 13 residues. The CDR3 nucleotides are TGTGCCAGCAGCTTAGGGGCACATCAGCCCCAGCATTTT. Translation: CASSLGAHQPQHF.

This chain's CDR3 is CASSLVTGTVGNTIYF. The CDR3 DNA reads as TGTGCCAGCAGTTTGGTGACAGGGACTGTTGGAAACACCATATATTTT. V and J are TRBV28 and TRBJ1-3; 7 bases map to TRBD1. Trimming removed 3 bases from V and 3 bases from J; junction bases left unmatched: 8. The germline gives CDR1 MDHEN, CDR2 SYDVKM. This CDR3 has 16 residues.

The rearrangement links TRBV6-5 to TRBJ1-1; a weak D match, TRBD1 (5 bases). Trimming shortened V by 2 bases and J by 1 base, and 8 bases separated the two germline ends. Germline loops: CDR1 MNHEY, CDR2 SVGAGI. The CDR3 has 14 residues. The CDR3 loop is CASSYRGQNTEAFF. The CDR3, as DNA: TGTGCCAGCAGTTACAGGGGCCAGAACACTGAAGCTTTCTTT.

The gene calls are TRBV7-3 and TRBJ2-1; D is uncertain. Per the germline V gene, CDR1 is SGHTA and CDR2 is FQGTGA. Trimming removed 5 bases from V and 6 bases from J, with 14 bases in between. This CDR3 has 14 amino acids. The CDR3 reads CASSPSSGSNEQFF. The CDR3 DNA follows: TGTGCCAGCAGCCCATCATCCGGGTCCAATGAGCAGTTCTTC.

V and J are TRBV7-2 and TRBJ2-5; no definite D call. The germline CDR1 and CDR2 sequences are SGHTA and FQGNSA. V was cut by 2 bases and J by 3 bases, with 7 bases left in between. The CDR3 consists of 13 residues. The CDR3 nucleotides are TGTGCCAGCAGCTTATTGGCAGAAGAGACCCAGTACTTC. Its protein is CASSLLAEETQYF.

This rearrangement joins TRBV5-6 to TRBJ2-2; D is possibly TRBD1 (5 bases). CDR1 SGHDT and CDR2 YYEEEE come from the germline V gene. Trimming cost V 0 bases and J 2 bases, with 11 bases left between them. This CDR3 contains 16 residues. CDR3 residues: CASSLVTGANTGELFF. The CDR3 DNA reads TGTGCCAGCAGCTTGGTAACAGGAGCCAACACCGGGGAGCTGTTTTTT.

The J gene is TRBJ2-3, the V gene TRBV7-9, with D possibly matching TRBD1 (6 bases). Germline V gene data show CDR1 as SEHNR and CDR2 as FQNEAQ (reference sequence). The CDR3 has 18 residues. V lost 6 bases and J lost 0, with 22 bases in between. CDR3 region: CASRERQDSGPSTDTQYF. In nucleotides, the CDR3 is TGTGCCAGCAGAGAGAGACAGGATTCAGGCCCTAGCACAGATACGCAGTATTTT.

The DNA of the CDR3 is TGCGCCAGCAGCTTCCAGGGCGATAGCACAGATACGCAGTATTTT. This translates into CASSFQGDSTDTQYF. V gene TRBV5-1 combines with J gene TRBJ2-3, with D tentatively TRBD1 (5 bases). Trimming left V 2 bases short and J 0 bases short, with 10 bases between. Germline loops: CDR1 SGHRS, CDR2 YFSETQ. The CDR3 runs to 15 residues.

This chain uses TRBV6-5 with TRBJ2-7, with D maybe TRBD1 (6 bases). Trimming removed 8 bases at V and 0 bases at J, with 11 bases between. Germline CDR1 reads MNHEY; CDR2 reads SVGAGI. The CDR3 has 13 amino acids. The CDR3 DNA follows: TGTGCCAGCGGGTTCAGGGGCTCCTACGAGCAGTACGTC. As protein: CASGFRGSYEQYV.

The CDR3 loop is CASSLYKSSYEQYF. CDR3 bases: TGTGCCAGCAGTTTATATAAGAGCTCCTACGAGCAGTACTTC. This rearrangement joins TRBV27 to TRBJ2-7; D not certain. The ends were cut back, 1 base at V and 0 bases at J, with 7 bases in the middle. The CDR3 length is 14 residues. CDR1 and CDR2 (germline): MNHEY, SMNVEV (reference sequence).

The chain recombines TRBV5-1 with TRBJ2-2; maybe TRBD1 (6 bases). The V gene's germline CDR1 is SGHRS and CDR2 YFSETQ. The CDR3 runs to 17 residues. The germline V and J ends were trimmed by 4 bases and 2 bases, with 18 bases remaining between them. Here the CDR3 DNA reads TGCGCCAGCAGCGGGGCAGGGGTCGAACGTAACACCGGGGAGCTGTTTTTT. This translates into CASSGAGVERNTGELFF.